This TCR beta chain was sequenced during a study of beta chain features in type 1 diabetes. Trimming stripped 4 bases from V and 6 bases from J, with 20 bases between. The CDR3 runs 16 residues. CDR1 and CDR2 (germline): LNHDA, SQIVND (reference sequence). All of the isolated RNA was reverse transcribed, so expressed TCRB transcripts were sequenced. The table came from immunoSEQ multiplex PCR; TCRdb's copy has only in-frame clones and leaves some out. Found here are around 300,000 clones, roughly 11% of them singletons; the top ten hold 0.015% to 0.02%. This clone occurred a few times. The V and J genes are TRBV19 and TRBJ2-3; D possibly corresponds to TRBD2 (6 bases). Sequenced input: naive CD4+ T cells from blood. This TCR was sampled from a woman between 25 and 40 years old in good health. This CDR3 reads CASSNDLARRADTQYF. The DNA of the CDR3 is TGTGCCAGTAGTAACGACCTAGCGAGAAGGGCTGATACGCAGTATTTT.